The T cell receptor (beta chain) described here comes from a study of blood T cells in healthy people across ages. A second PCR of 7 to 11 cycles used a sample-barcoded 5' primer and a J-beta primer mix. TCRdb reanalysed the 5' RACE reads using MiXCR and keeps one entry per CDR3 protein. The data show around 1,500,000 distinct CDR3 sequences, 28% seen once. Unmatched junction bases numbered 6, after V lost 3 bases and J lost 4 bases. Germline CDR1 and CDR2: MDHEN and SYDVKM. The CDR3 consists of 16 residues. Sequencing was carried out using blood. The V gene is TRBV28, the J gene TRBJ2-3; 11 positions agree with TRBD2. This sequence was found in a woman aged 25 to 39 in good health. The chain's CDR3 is CASSFSPSGRSDTQYF. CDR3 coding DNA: TGTGCCAGCAGTTTCTCTCCTAGCGGGAGGTCAGATACGCAGTATTTT.